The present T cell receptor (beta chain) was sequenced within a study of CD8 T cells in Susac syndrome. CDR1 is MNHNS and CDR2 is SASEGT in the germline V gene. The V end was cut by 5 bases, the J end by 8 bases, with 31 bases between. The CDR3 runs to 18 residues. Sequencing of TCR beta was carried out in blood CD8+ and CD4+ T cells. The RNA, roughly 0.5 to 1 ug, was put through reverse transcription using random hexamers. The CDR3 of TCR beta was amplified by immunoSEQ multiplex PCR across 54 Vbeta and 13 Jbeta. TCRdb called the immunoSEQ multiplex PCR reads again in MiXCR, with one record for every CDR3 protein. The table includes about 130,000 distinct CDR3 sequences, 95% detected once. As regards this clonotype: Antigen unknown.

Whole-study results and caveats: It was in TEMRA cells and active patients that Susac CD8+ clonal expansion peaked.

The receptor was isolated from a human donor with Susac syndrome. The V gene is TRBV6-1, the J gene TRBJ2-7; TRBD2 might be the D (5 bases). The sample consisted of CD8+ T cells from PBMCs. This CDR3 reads CASSTQPVPDSPLVKQYF. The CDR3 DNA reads TGTGCCAGCAGTACCCAACCGGTCCCGGACTCGCCCCTAGTGAAGCAGTACTTC.